This T cell receptor (beta chain) was captured in a study of blood T cell repertoires in COVID-19. Study-level background: Sites across the United States, Italy and Spain contributed samples from acute and convalescent COVID-19.

Germline-derived CDR1 and CDR2 are MNHEY and SMNVEV (reference sequence). V was pared by 6 bases and J by 3 bases, with 11 bases of the junction left unmatched. There are 16 residues in the CDR3. How the authors handled the data: By means of reference gene primer amplification, nucleated cell counts were estimated. Sequencing used immunoSEQ multiplex PCR; TCRdb keeps in-frame clones, though not all of them. Clone size and V and J calls were adopted from that table, with D and trimming inferred from the DNA. In the table there are roughly 160,000 clones, around 83% of which are singletons. This TCR came from a woman between 50 and 59 years old with COVID-19, enrolled during active disease. The chain is built from TRBV27 and TRBJ1-3; 7 bases agree with TRBD1. Sequencing was carried out using peripheral blood. This chain's CDR3 is CASSSLLGGFGNTIYF. CDR3 nucleotides: TGTGCCAGCAGCTCCCTTTTAGGGGGCTTTGGAAACACCATATATTTT.